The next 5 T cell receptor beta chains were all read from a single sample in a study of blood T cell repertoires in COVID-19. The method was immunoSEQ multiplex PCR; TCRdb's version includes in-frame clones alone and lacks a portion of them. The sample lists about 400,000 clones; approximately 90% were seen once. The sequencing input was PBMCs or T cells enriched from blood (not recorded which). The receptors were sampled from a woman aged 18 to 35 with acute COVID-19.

CDR3 sequence: CASSPQFQETQYF. CDR3 DNA sequence: TGTGCCAGCAGTCCACAGTTCCAAGAGACCCAGTACTTC. The rearrangement joins TRBV6-4 to TRBJ2-5; D ambiguous. The CDR3 is made up of 13 amino acids. Trimming removed 5 bases at V and 1 base at J, with 8 bases between. Germline V CDR1 and CDR2: MRHNA, SNTAGT.

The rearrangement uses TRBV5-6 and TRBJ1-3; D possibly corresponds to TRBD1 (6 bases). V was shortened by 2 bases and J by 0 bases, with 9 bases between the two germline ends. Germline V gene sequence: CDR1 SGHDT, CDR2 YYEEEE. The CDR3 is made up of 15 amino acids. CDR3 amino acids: CASSFDRISGNTIYF. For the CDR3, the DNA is TGTGCCAGCAGCTTCGACAGGATCTCTGGAAACACCATATATTTT.

The CDR3 loop reads CASRSQGGSNQPQHF. In nucleotides, the CDR3 is TGTGCCAGCAGATCACAGGGGGGTAGCAATCAGCCCCAGCATTTT. The V gene is TRBV2, the J gene TRBJ1-5; 8 nucleotides line up with TRBD1. The CDR3 is made up of 15 amino acids. With V trimmed by 6 bases and J by 0 bases, 4 bases remained unmatched. Germline CDR1 reads SNHLY; CDR2 reads FYNNEI.

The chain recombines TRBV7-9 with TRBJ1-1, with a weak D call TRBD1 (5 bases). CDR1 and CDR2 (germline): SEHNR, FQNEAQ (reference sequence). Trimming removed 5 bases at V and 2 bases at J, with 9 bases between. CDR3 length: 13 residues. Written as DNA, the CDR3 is TGTGCCAGCAGCCAGGGAAGTAACACTGAAGCTTTCTTT. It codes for CASSQGSNTEAFF.

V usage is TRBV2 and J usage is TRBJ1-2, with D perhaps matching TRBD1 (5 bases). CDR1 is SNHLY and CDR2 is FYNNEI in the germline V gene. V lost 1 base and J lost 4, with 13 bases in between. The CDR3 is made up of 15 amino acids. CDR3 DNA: TGTGCCAGCAGTGAAGTGGCAGGGTTAAGCTATGGCTACACCTTC. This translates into CASSEVAGLSYGYTF. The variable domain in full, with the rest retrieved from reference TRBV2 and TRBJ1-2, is EPEVTQTPSHQVTQMGQEVILRCVPISNHLYFYWYRQILGQKVEFLVSFYNNEISEKSEIFDDQFSVERPDGSNFTLKIRSTKLEDSAMYFCASSEVAGLSYGYTFGSGTRLTVV.